The 9 T cell receptor beta chains given below trace back to one sample, sequenced in a study of post-analysis software for immune sequencing data. The study's findings and limits: Controls showed lower frequencies than patients for five TRBV segments, and TRBV5-6, TRBV5-1 and TRBV20-1 were among these.

Prepared TCR beta cDNA libraries contained unique molecular identifiers. Using its own MiXCR run on the PCR reads, TCRdb lists one record per CDR3 protein. Seen here are about 190,000 distinct CDR3 sequences, 29% observed once, and the top ten hold about 3.4%. No antigen is known for these receptors. The sample comprised blood. These receptors were obtained from a girl aged 2-17 years with multiple sclerosis.

The chain links TRBV20-1 to TRBJ2-1, with 7 nucleotides matching TRBD1. CDR3 length equals 12 residues. Germline V gene sequence: CDR1 DFQATT, CDR2 SNEGSKA (reference sequence). CDR3 region: CKATGSWNEQFF. Written as DNA, the CDR3 is TGCAAGGCGACAGGGTCTTGGAATGAGCAGTTCTTC.

Here the CDR3 DNA reads TGCGCCAGCAGCTTGGCCAAGGCAGGGGGCCTGACAACGAAAGAGATCCAGTACTTC. Amino acids: CASSLAKAGGLTTKEIQYF. The chain combines TRBV5-1 with TRBJ2-7; 8 bases are shared with TRBD1. V was clipped by 0 bases and J by 10 bases; unmatched bases: 24. The CDR3 extends over 19 amino acids. CDR1 SGHRS and CDR2 YFSETQ come from the germline V gene.

This clonotype was found many times. V gene TRBV18 combines with J gene TRBJ1-4; D perhaps matches TRBD1 (6 bases). Per germline, CDR1 KGHSH and CDR2 LQKENI. V lost 4 bases and J 0 bases, leaving 6 bases between the germline ends. The CDR3 length is 14 residues. CDR3 protein: CASSRQATNEKLFF. CDR3 DNA: TGTGCCAGCTCACGACAGGCAACTAATGAAAAACTGTTTTTT.

As DNA, the CDR3 is TGTGCCTGGAGTTATACTAGCGGGAGATGGTACTTC. Residues: CAWSYTSGRWYF. The J gene is TRBJ2-7, the V gene TRBV30; 11 nucleotides align to TRBD2. V lost 2 bases and J lost 12; bases outside the gene matches: 6. The CDR3 has 12 residues. Per germline, CDR1 GTSNPN and CDR2 SVGIG (reference sequence).

V is TRBV29-1 and J is TRBJ2-1, with TRBD2 matching over 14 bases. V lost 3 bases and J lost 10; bases outside the gene matches: 11. CDR3 length: 16 amino acids. Germline lookup yields CDR1 SQVTM and CDR2 ANQGSEA. CDR3 sequence (DNA): TGCAGCGTTGAGGGGACTAGCGGGAGTCCCCGGGGGGAGCAGTTCTTC. Translating gives CSVEGTSGSPRGEQFF.

A word on this clonotype: At one end, the junction sequence differs from germline, possibly due to a read error. The chain uses TRBV15 and TRBJ2-3; tentative D call: TRBD1 (7 bases). This CDR3 region has 18 residues. Germline V gives CDR1 LNHNV, CDR2 YYDKDF (reference sequence). CDR3 amino acids: CATSRDPPDRDWTDAQYF. In nucleotides, the CDR3 is TGTGCCACCAGCAGAGATCCCCCCGACAGGGACTGGACAGATGCGCAGTATTTT.

This chain links TRBV27 with TRBJ2-1; 7 bases match TRBD1. Trimming cost V 6 bases and J 6 bases; bases outside gene matches: 11. From germline, CDR1 is MNHEY and CDR2 SMNVEV (reference sequence). CDR3 length: 15 residues. CDR3: CASRLVGQAPNEQFF. The CDR3 DNA reads as TGTGCCAGCAGATTGGTAGGACAGGCCCCCAATGAGCAGTTCTTC.

The chain has TRBV10-3 and TRBJ2-5; TRBD1 might be the D (6 bases). Trimming shortened V by 5 bases and J by 11 bases, and 18 bases separated the two germline ends. This CDR3 is built from 13 residues. The germline CDR1 and CDR2 sequences are ENHRY and SYGVKD. CDR3 DNA: TGTGCCATCAGTCGGGACAAGTCGCAGGCGCAGTACTTC. It yields the protein CAISRDKSQAQYF.

This clonotype was picked up many times. The chain has TRBV3-1 and TRBJ2-7, with no clear D. From germline, CDR1 is LGHDT and CDR2 YNNKEL (reference sequence). With 3 bases removed from V and 2 bases from J, the gap between germline ends came to 8 bases. The CDR3 sequence is 13 residues long. The CDR3 sequence: CASSQWVPYEQYF. The CDR3 coding sequence is TGTGCCAGCAGCCAGTGGGTCCCCTACGAGCAGTACTTC.